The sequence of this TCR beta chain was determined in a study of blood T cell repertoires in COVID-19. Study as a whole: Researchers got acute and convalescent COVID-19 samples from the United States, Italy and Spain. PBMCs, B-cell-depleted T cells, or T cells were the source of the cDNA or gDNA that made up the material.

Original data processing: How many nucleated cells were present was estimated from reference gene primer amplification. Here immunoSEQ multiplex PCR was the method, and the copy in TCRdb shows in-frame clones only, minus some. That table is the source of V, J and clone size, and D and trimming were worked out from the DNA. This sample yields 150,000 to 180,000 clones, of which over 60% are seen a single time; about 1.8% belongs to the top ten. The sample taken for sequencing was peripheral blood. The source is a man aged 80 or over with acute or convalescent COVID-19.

CDR3 sequence: CATSRGVSNQPQHF. As DNA, the CDR3 is TGTGCCACCAGCAGAGGAGTAAGCAATCAGCCCCAGCATTTT. The rearrangement links TRBV15 to TRBJ1-5, with D unresolved. The CDR3 is 14 amino acids. V was trimmed by 1 base and J by 1 base, leaving 5 bases between them. Germline CDR1 reads LNHNV; CDR2 reads YYDKDF (reference sequence).